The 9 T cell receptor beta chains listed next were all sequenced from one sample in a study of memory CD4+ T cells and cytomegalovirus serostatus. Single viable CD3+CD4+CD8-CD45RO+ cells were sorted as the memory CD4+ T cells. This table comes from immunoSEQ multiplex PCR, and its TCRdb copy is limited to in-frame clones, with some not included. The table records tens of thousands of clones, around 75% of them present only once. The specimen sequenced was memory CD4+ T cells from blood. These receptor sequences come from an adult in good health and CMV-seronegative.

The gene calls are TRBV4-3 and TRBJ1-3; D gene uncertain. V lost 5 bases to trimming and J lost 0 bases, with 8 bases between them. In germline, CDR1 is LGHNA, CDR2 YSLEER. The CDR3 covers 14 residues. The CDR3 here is CASSFALSGNTIYF. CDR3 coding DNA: TGCGCCAGCAGCTTTGCGCTCTCTGGAAACACCATATATTTT.

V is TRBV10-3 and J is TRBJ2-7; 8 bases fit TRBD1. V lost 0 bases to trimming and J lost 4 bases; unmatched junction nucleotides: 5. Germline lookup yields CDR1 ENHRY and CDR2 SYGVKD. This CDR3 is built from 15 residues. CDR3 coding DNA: TGTGCCATCAGTGAGTCGGACAGGGCTATATACGAGCAGTACTTC. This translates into CAISESDRAIYEQYF.

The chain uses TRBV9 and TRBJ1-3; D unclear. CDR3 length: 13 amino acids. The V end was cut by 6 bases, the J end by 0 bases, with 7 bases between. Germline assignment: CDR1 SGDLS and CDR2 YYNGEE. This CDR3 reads CASTASSGNTIYF. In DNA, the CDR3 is TGTGCCAGCACCGCCTCCTCTGGAAACACCATATATTTT.

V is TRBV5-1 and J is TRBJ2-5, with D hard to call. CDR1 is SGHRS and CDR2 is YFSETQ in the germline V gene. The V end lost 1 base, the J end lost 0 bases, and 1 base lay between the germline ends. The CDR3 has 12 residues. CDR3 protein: CASSLNQETQYF. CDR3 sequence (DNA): TGCGCCAGCAGCTTGAACCAAGAGACCCAGTACTTC.

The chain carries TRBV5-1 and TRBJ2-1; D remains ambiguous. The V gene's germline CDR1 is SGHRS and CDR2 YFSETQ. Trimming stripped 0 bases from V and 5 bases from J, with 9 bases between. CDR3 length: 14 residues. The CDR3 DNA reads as TGCGCCAGCAGCTTGGGGCAGGTGGACAATGAGCAGTTCTTC. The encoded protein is CASSLGQVDNEQFF.

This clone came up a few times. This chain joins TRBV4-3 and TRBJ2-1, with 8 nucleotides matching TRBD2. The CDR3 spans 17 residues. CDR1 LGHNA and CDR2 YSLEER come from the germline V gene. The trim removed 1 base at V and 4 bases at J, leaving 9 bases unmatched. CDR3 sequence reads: CASSQGGGTRSYNEQFF. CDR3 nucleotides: TGCGCCAGCAGCCAAGGTGGGGGGACTAGATCTTACAATGAGCAGTTCTTC.

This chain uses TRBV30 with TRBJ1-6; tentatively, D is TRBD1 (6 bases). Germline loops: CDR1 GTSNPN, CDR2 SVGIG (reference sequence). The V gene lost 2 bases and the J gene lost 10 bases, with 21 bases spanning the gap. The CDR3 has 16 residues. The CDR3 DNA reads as TGTGCCTGGAGTCCACCTAGAGGGGGGCAGGGATCACCCCTCCACTTT. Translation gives CAWSPPRGGQGSPLHF.

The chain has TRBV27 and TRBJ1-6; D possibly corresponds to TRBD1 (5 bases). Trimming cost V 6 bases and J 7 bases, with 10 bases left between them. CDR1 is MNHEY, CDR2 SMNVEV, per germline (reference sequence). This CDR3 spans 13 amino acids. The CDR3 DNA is TGTGCCAGCAGCGGGACTTACAATTCACCCCTCCACTTT. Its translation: CASSGTYNSPLHF.

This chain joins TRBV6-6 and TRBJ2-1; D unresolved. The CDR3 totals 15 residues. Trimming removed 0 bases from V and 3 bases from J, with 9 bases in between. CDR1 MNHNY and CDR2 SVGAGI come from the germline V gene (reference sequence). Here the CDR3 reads CASSYSIQLYNEQFF. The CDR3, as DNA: TGTGCCAGCAGTTACTCGATACAGCTCTACAATGAGCAGTTCTTC.